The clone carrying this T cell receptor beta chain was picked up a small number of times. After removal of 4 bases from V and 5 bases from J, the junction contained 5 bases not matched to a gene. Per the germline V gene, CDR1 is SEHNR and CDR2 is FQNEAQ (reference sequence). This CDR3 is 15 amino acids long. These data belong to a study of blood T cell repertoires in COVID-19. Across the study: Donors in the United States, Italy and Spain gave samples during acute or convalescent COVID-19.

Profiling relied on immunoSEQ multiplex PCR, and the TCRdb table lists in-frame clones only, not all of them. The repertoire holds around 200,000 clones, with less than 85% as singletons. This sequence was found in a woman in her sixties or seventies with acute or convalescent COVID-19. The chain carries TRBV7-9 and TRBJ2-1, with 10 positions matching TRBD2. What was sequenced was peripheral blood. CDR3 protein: CASSSGTSANNEQFF. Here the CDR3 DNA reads TGTGCCAGCAGCTCCGGGACTAGCGCTAACAATGAGCAGTTCTTC.